Below, one T cell receptor beta chain is given with its context. The PCR was carried out with 60 Vbeta primers and 13 Jbeta primers. Assay used: immunoSEQ multiplex PCR; TCRdb lists only in-frame clones, some missing. The data hold over 150,000 clones, with just over 75% observed a single time. Germline CDR1 reads SGHTA; CDR2 reads FQGNSA. The ends were cut back, 8 bases at V and 7 bases at J, with 15 bases in the middle. This CDR3 region has 14 residues. The record originates from a study of cytomegalovirus exposure and HLA in healthy donors. Study-level information: Roughly 92 million unique TCRs, all from HLA-typed donors, were included in an early release of the data.

J is TRBJ1-6 and V is TRBV7-2; possible D gene TRBD1, 6 bases. The sequenced sample consisted of PBMCs. The clonotype comes from a woman in her fifties or sixties in good health and CMV-seropositive. The CDR3 spells CASQGNSMNSPLHF. CDR3 nucleotide sequence: TGTGCCAGCCAGGGGAATTCTATGAATTCACCCCTCCACTTT.